Following are 25 T cell receptor beta chains from one sample sequenced in a study of brain T cells in children with intractable seizures. Produced via immunoSEQ multiplex PCR; TCRdb's table is partial and in-frame only. The sample contains about 110,000 clones, roughly 92% of which appear only once. The starting material was peripheral blood, obtained at surgery. These receptors were taken from a boy under two years old with hemimegalencephaly and intractable seizures.

CDR3 region: CASTSLQGWTEAFF. In DNA, the CDR3 is TGTGCCAGCACCTCCTTGCAGGGGTGGACTGAAGCTTTCTTT. The chain combines TRBV27 with TRBJ1-1, with D perhaps TRBD1 (6 bases). Germline V gives CDR1 MNHEY, CDR2 SMNVEV (reference sequence). Trimming shortened V by 7 bases and J by 5 bases, and 17 bases separated the two germline ends. CDR3 size: 14 residues.

The chain links TRBV30 to TRBJ2-2, with 8 nucleotides matching TRBD2. CDR3 size: 16 residues. V shed 4 bases, J shed 5 bases, and the junction held 12 bases outside the gene matches. Germline values: CDR1 GTSNPN, CDR2 SVGIG (reference sequence). The CDR3 region is CAWTPGSGSGTGELFF. The CDR3 nucleotides are TGTGCCTGGACCCCCGGCAGCGGGAGTGGTACCGGGGAGCTGTTTTTT.

The gene calls are TRBV29-1 and TRBJ2-7; no clear D gene. V lost 4 bases, J lost 6 bases, and 19 bases lay in between. CDR1 and CDR2 (germline): SQVTM, ANQGSEA. The CDR3 runs 14 residues. The CDR3 is CSVASAPVVGEQYF. CDR3 DNA: TGCAGCGTTGCGTCTGCCCCAGTTGTTGGCGAGCAGTACTTC.

This clone was seen only once. The rearrangement joins TRBV5-1 to TRBJ2-3; D remains unclear. The CDR3 contains 12 residues. The V gene lost 2 bases and the J gene lost 4 bases, with 5 bases spanning the gap. Germline CDR1 SGHRS, CDR2 YFSETQ. The CDR3 loop is CASSFGADTQYF. The CDR3, as DNA: TGCGCCAGCAGCTTCGGCGCAGATACGCAGTATTTT.

The chain combines TRBV4-2 with TRBJ2-2; D gene ambiguous. CDR3 length: 13 residues. Per the germline V gene, CDR1 is LGHNA and CDR2 is YNFKEQ. V was trimmed by 1 base and J by 7 bases, leaving 7 bases between them. The DNA of the CDR3 is TGTGCCAGCAGCCAAGTACGGAACGGGGAGCTGTTTTTT. Its translation: CASSQVRNGELFF.

The chain combines TRBV28 with TRBJ1-5; weak D call: TRBD1 (5 bases). CDR3 length: 14 residues. Germline CDR1 and CDR2: MDHEN and SYDVKM. Trimming pared 4 bases from V and 3 bases from J, leaving 10 bases between. The CDR3 is CASSWGRNNQPQHF. The CDR3, as DNA: TGTGCCAGCAGTTGGGGACGGAACAATCAGCCCCAGCATTTT.

The chain links TRBV19 to TRBJ1-1; D remains unclear. CDR3 size: 13 residues. Trimming pared 10 bases from V and 0 bases from J, leaving 12 bases between. CDR1 is LNHDA, CDR2 SQIVND, per germline (reference sequence). The CDR3 here is CATGSLMNTEAFF. The CDR3 DNA reads TGTGCCACCGGATCTCTCATGAACACTGAAGCTTTCTTT.

The V gene is TRBV28, the J gene TRBJ1-2, with D perhaps TRBD1 (5 bases). Trimming left V 2 bases short and J 12 bases short, with 16 bases between. Germline V gene data show CDR1 as MDHEN and CDR2 as SYDVKM. The CDR3 spans 13 residues. The CDR3 here is CASSLHTGRGNTF. The CDR3 DNA is TGTGCCAGCAGTTTACACACAGGAAGGGGCAACACCTTC.

V usage is TRBV6-5 and J usage is TRBJ2-7; TRBD1 matches at 7 bases. The trim removed 6 bases at V and 2 bases at J, leaving 4 bases unmatched. CDR3 length equals 13 residues. Germline V gene lookup returns CDR1 MNHEY and CDR2 SVGAGI. CDR3 amino acids: CASRTGLAYEQYF. CDR3 nucleotide sequence: TGTGCCAGCAGGACAGGGTTGGCCTACGAGCAGTACTTC.

The chain links TRBV25-1 to TRBJ1-5, with TRBD1 identical over 8 bases. V lost 6 bases, J lost 2 bases, and 3 bases stayed unmatched. In germline, CDR1 is MGHDK, CDR2 SYGVNS. CDR3 length: 14 amino acids. CDR3 nucleotides: TGTGCCAGCAGCCAGACAGGGGGCAATCAGCCCCAGCATTTT. It yields the protein CASSQTGGNQPQHF.

This chain connects TRBV28 to TRBJ2-7; D remains unclear. Germline V gene lookup returns CDR1 MDHEN and CDR2 SYDVKM. The CDR3 contains 15 residues. V gave up 4 bases and J gave up 2 bases, with 15 bases separating them. As DNA, the CDR3 is TGTGCCAGCAGTTCGACCGGAGTCAGTGCCTACGAGCAGTACTTC. Residues: CASSSTGVSAYEQYF.

The CDR3 loop is CASNGDSNQPQHF. CDR3 DNA sequence: TGTGCCAGCAATGGTGATAGCAATCAGCCCCAGCATTTT. The chain carries TRBV28 and TRBJ1-5; D is unclear. The length of the CDR3 is 13 residues. V lost 7 bases to trimming and J lost 0 bases, with 7 bases between them. CDR1 MDHEN and CDR2 SYDVKM come from the germline V gene. The full variable domain, in which reference TRBV28 and TRBJ1-5 provide the parts outside the CDR3, is DVKVTQSSRYLVKRTGEKVFLECVQDMDHENMFWYRQDPGLGLRLIYFSYDVKMKEKGDIPEGYSVSREKKERFSLILESASTNQTSMYLCASNGDSNQPQHFGDGTRLSIL.

The gene calls are TRBV27 and TRBJ2-7, with 7 bases identical to TRBD1. The trim removed 3 bases at V and 3 bases at J, leaving 8 bases unmatched. The CDR3 totals 15 residues. CDR1 is MNHEY and CDR2 is SMNVEV in the germline V gene (reference sequence). CDR3 bases: TGTGCCAGCAGTTTTAGGGGGCGCAAGGACTACGAGCAGTACTTC. Translated, it gives CASSFRGRKDYEQYF.

This chain joins TRBV3-1 (or the pseudogene TRBV3-2) and TRBJ2-1; TRBD2 aligns across 13 bases. Germline V lookup: CDR1 LGHDT, CDR2 YNNKEL (reference sequence). The V and J ends lost 2 bases and 4 bases, in that order; junction bases with no gene match: 5. The CDR3 extends over 17 amino acids. The CDR3 spells CASSQQTGLAGYNEQFF. Written as DNA, the CDR3 is TGTGCCAGCAGCCAACAAACGGGACTAGCGGGGTACAATGAGCAGTTCTTC.

Only one count was recorded for this clone. V usage is TRBV29-1 and J usage is TRBJ1-4, with 8 bases lining up with TRBD1. The V segment lost 2 bases and the J segment 7 bases; nucleotides outside the gene matches: 3. The CDR3 is made up of 13 amino acids. From germline, CDR1 is SQVTM and CDR2 ANQGSEA. DNA for the CDR3: TGCAGCGTTGAAACCGGACAGGGTGAAAAACTGTTTTTT. Translating gives CSVETGQGEKLFF.

V usage is TRBV14 and J usage is TRBJ2-7; D call uncertain. Germline V gene sequence: CDR1 SGHDN, CDR2 FVKESK. The CDR3 is 12 residues long. V dropped 4 bases and J dropped 0 bases, with 4 bases sitting between them. CDR3 nucleotide sequence: TGTGCCAGCAGCCCGAACTCCTACGAGCAGTACTTC. Translation: CASSPNSYEQYF.

The CDR3 DNA sequence: TGTGCCAGCAGCGTAGGTCGGGAGGAGGGTGAGGCAGATACGCAGTATTTT. This encodes CASSVGREEGEADTQYF. The chain carries TRBV9 and TRBJ2-3; 7 bases align to TRBD2. The trim removed 0 bases at V and 4 bases at J, leaving 11 bases unmatched. This CDR3 is built from 17 residues. CDR1 SGDLS and CDR2 YYNGEE come from the germline V gene.

V gene TRBV6-5 combines with J gene TRBJ2-1, with D perhaps matching TRBD1 (6 bases). V shed 6 bases and J shed 3 bases, with 15 bases lying between them. Per the germline V gene, CDR1 is MNHEY and CDR2 is SVGAGI. The CDR3 is 15 residues long. The CDR3 is CASRKGGLGYNEQFF. The CDR3 DNA sequence: TGTGCCAGCAGAAAAGGGGGTTTGGGCTACAATGAGCAGTTCTTC.

The V and J genes are TRBV6-2 or TRBV6-3 and TRBJ2-7; D is unclear. With 0 bases removed from V and 7 bases from J, the gap between germline ends came to 16 bases. Germline-derived CDR1 and CDR2 are MNHEY and SVGEGT. CDR3 length equals 15 residues. CDR3 residues: CASSYSEALLREQYF. DNA for the CDR3: TGTGCCAGCAGTTACTCGGAAGCGCTTCTTCGGGAGCAGTACTTC.

The chain uses TRBV20-1 and TRBJ2-2; D is possibly TRBD2 (5 bases). CDR3 size: 13 residues. The V end lost 3 bases, the J end lost 2 bases, and 7 bases lay between the germline ends. Germline V gene lookup returns CDR1 DFQATT and CDR2 SNEGSKA (reference sequence). The CDR3 loop reads CSASRTNTGELFF. CDR3 coding DNA: TGCAGTGCTAGTAGGACTAACACCGGGGAGCTGTTTTTT.

The V call is TRBV7-2, the J call TRBJ2-1, with 7 bases identical to TRBD2. This CDR3 has 14 amino acids. CDR1 and CDR2 (germline): SGHTA, FQGNSA. The V gene end was trimmed by 5 bases and the J gene end by 8 bases; junction bases not matched to a gene: 9. The CDR3 protein is CASSLSGTLDEQFF. The CDR3 DNA is TGTGCCAGCAGCCTGAGCGGGACTCTCGATGAGCAGTTCTTC.

This chain connects TRBV15 to TRBJ2-1; the D gene is possibly TRBD2 (6 bases). The CDR3 consists of 13 residues. V was cut by 5 bases and J by 7 bases, with 12 bases left in between. The germline V gene has CDR1 LNHNV and CDR2 YYDKDF (reference sequence). This CDR3 is CATSGGSWNEQFF. CDR3 DNA sequence: TGTGCCACCAGCGGGGGGTCTTGGAATGAGCAGTTCTTC. Drawing the rest from reference TRBV15 and TRBJ2-1, the complete variable domain is DAMVIQNPRYQVTQFGKPVTLSCSQTLNHNVMYWYQQKSSQAPKLLFHYYDKDFNNEADTPDNFQSRRPNTSFCFLDIRSPGLGDTAMYLCATSGGSWNEQFFGPGTRLTVL.

The chain is built from TRBV3-1 (or the pseudogene TRBV3-2) and TRBJ2-3, with TRBD1 as a possible D gene (5 bases). V was trimmed by 0 bases and J by 3 bases, leaving 7 bases between them. The CDR3 totals 14 residues. Looked up from germline, CDR1 is LGHDT and CDR2 is YNNKEL (reference sequence). The CDR3 here is CASSQEAGTDTQYF. CDR3 nucleotide sequence: TGTGCCAGCAGCCAAGAGGCAGGGACAGATACGCAGTATTTT.

The chain links TRBV28 to TRBJ1-4, with unresolved D. V gave up 3 bases and J gave up 6 bases, with 11 bases separating them. In germline, CDR1 is MDHEN, CDR2 SYDVKM. The CDR3 runs to 14 residues. CDR3 sequence reads: CASSFGHTYEKLFF. CDR3 bases: TGTGCCAGCAGTTTCGGGCACACTTATGAAAAACTGTTTTTT.

V gene TRBV21-1 combines with J gene TRBJ2-1; TRBD2, the table's D call, was not compared with the DNA. TRBV21-1 is a known pseudogene. There are 13 residues in the CDR3. The CDR3 spells CASGTRPPGEQFF. The CDR3 nucleotides read TGTGCCAGCGGGACTAGGCCCCCGGGGGAGCAGTTCTTC.